The 31 T cell receptor beta chains below all came from one sample that was sequenced in a study of blood T cell repertoires in COVID-19. Method: immunoSEQ multiplex PCR; TCRdb's copy keeps in-frame clones and lacks some. The table has about 89,000 clones, 78% seen once. The specimen was peripheral blood. All receptors derive from a man between 65 and 79 years old with COVID-19, enrolled during active disease.

This clone occurred once. The DNA of the CDR3 is TGTGCCAGCAGCAAGGGGGACAGAACCTACGAGCAGTACTTC. Translated, it gives CASSKGDRTYEQYF. The rearrangement links TRBV21-1 to TRBJ2-7; the tabulated D call, TRBD1, remains unverified against the DNA. TRBV21-1 has pseudogene status. The length of the CDR3 is 14 residues.

V and J are TRBV11-3 and TRBJ1-1; weak D call: TRBD1 (6 bases). The CDR3 runs to 15 residues. CDR1 is SGHNT, CDR2 YENEEA, per germline. V gave up 5 bases and J gave up 0 bases, with 13 bases separating them. The CDR3 protein is CASSPQGQLNTEAFF. In DNA, the CDR3 is TGTGCCAGCAGCCCGCAGGGACAATTGAACACTGAAGCTTTCTTT. The complete variable domain, with remaining parts taken from reference TRBV11-3 and TRBJ1-1, reads EAGVVQSPRYKIIEKKQPVAFWCNPISGHNTLYWYLQNLGQGPELLIRYENEEAVDDSQLPKDRFSAERLKGVDSTLKIQPAELGDSAVYLCASSPQGQLNTEAFFGQGTRLTVV.

V is TRBV5-5 and J is TRBJ1-1; tentatively, D is TRBD1 (6 bases). The CDR3 totals 16 residues. V dropped 4 bases and J dropped 1 base, with 17 bases sitting between them. Germline lookup yields CDR1 SGHKS and CDR2 YYEKEE (reference sequence). Here the CDR3 DNA reads TGTGCCAGCAGCCTGAGATCACCGGGACAGAACACTGAAGCTTTCTTT. Its protein is CASSLRSPGQNTEAFF.

CDR3 loop: CASSLAKSGLYF. DNA of the CDR3: TGTGCCAGCAGCTTAGCCAAGTCAGGGTTGTATTTT. The chain links TRBV7-9 to TRBJ1-3; D is perhaps TRBD1 (5 bases). The V and J ends lost 0 bases and 16 bases respectively, with 13 bases between them. The CDR3 totals 12 residues. The germline gives CDR1 SEHNR, CDR2 FQNEAQ (reference sequence).

V gene TRBV7-9 combines with J gene TRBJ1-3; D is unresolved. The CDR3 has 16 amino acids. Trimming took 2 bases from V and 0 from J, leaving 11 bases between them. Per germline, CDR1 SEHNR and CDR2 FQNEAQ (reference sequence). The DNA for the CDR3 is TGTGCCAGCAGCTTAACGTCCCGGAGCTCTGGAAACACCATATATTTT. It translates to CASSLTSRSSGNTIYF. The full variable domain, rest sourced from reference TRBV7-9 and TRBJ1-3, is DTGVSQNPRHKITKRGQNVTFRCDPISEHNRLYWYRQTLGQGPEFLTYFQNEAQLEKSRLLSDRFSAERPKGSFSTLEIQRTEQGDSAMYLCASSLTSRSSGNTIYFGEGSWLTVV.

This chain links TRBV27 with TRBJ1-3; D call uncertain. V lost 2 bases and J 0 bases, leaving 8 bases between the germline ends. Germline loops: CDR1 MNHEY, CDR2 SMNVEV (reference sequence). This CDR3 has 15 amino acids. The CDR3 sequence is CASSLNQSSGNTIYF. DNA of the CDR3: TGTGCCAGCAGTTTAAATCAGTCCTCTGGAAACACCATATATTTT.

The chain combines TRBV19 with TRBJ2-1; possible D gene TRBD1, 6 bases. The CDR3 contains 15 residues. Germline V gene lookup returns CDR1 LNHDA and CDR2 SQIVND (reference sequence). Trimming shortened V by 6 bases and J by 8 bases, and 20 bases separated the two germline ends. CDR3 amino acids: CASSLAGLGADEQFF. CDR3 in DNA: TGTGCCAGTAGCCTCGCCGGCCTGGGGGCAGATGAGCAGTTCTTC.

In DNA, the CDR3 is TGCGCCAGCAGCTCGTGGGACAGGCAGAACACTGAAGCTTTCTTT. It encodes CASSSWDRQNTEAFF. This chain joins TRBV5-1 and TRBJ1-1; 8 bases agree with TRBD1. V lost 3 bases to trimming and J lost 1 base; unmatched junction nucleotides: 5. CDR1 is SGHRS, CDR2 YFSETQ, per germline. CDR3 size: 15 residues.

The chain recombines TRBV7-2 with TRBJ2-7; D may be TRBD2 (5 bases). CDR1 and CDR2 from the germline V gene are SGHTA and FQGNSA. The CDR3 consists of 14 residues. V lost 5 bases, J lost 1 base, and 12 bases lay in between. The CDR3 here is CASSPNRGSYEQYF. CDR3 coding DNA: TGTGCCAGCAGCCCGAACCGGGGTTCCTACGAGCAGTACTTC.

The chain recombines TRBV18 with TRBJ1-1; D perhaps matches TRBD1 (6 bases). V was trimmed by 8 bases and J by 3 bases, leaving 16 bases between them. The CDR3 has 14 amino acids. CDR1 is KGHSH and CDR2 is LQKENI in the germline V gene. The CDR3 protein is CASAQRGADTEAFF. In DNA form, the CDR3 reads TGTGCCAGCGCCCAGCGGGGGGCGGACACTGAAGCTTTCTTT.

The chain couples TRBV10-3 to TRBJ2-1, with 9 bases matching TRBD2. V trimming: 4 bases; J trimming: 3 bases; junction bases outside the gene matches: 10. Looked up from germline, CDR1 is ENHRY and CDR2 is SYGVKD. CDR3 size: 17 residues. This chain's CDR3 is CAISGPPAGGGYNEQFF. In DNA form, the CDR3 reads TGTGCCATCAGTGGACCCCCGGCGGGAGGGGGCTACAATGAGCAGTTCTTC.

This chain connects TRBV9 to TRBJ1-2; tentatively, D is TRBD1 (6 bases). The CDR3 has 15 amino acids. CDR1 and CDR2 from the germline V gene are SGDLS and YYNGEE. Trimming shortened V by 5 bases and J by 3 bases, and 17 bases separated the two germline ends. CDR3 nucleotides: TGTGCCAGCAGTGCCTCTCAGGGGACCTACTATGGCTACACCTTC. Protein sequence: CASSASQGTYYGYTF.

V gene TRBV5-1 combines with J gene TRBJ2-5, with 10 bases fitting TRBD1. The V gene's germline CDR1 is SGHRS and CDR2 YFSETQ. J lost 10 bases, V lost 2 bases, and 14 bases had no gene match. This CDR3 spans 16 amino acids. The CDR3 loop is CASSFTTGTGDFSQYF. The DNA of the CDR3 is TGCGCCAGCAGCTTTACGACCGGGACAGGGGATTTCAGCCAGTACTTC.

V usage is TRBV11-2 and J usage is TRBJ2-3, with D possibly being TRBD1 (5 bases). The germline V gene encodes CDR1 SGHAT and CDR2 FQNNGV. This CDR3 comprises 14 residues. V lost 3 bases to trimming and J lost 4 bases, with 11 bases between them. CDR3 loop: CASSLGLPPDTQYF. The CDR3 DNA follows: TGTGCCAGCAGCTTGGGGCTACCCCCAGATACGCAGTATTTT.

About this clone itself: The junction differs from germline at one of its ends, possibly a read error. The V call is TRBV10-2, the J call TRBJ1-1; D gene ambiguous. The length of the CDR3 is 12 residues. Germline lookup yields CDR1 WSHSY and CDR2 SAAADI. The CDR3 sequence is CASSEVNNEAFF. The CDR3 coding sequence is TGCGCCAGCAGTGAGGTTAACAATGAAGCTTTCTTT.

This clone has a single count. CDR3 in amino acids: CASSEFRGSVEQFF. CDR3 sequence (DNA): TGTGCCAGCAGTGAATTTAGAGGGTCGGTTGAGCAGTTCTTC. The chain couples TRBV25-1 to TRBJ2-1; possible D gene TRBD2, 5 bases. V dropped 1 base and J dropped 9 bases, with 13 bases sitting between them. This CDR3 has 14 residues. Germline V gene lookup returns CDR1 MGHDK and CDR2 SYGVNS.

The genes are TRBV11-3 and TRBJ2-1; TRBD2 agrees at 9 bases. CDR1 SGHNT and CDR2 YENEEA come from the germline V gene. The CDR3 is made up of 15 amino acids. Losses at the gene ends were 4 bases for V and 8 bases for J; bases not matched to a gene: 9. CDR3: CASSWGGGRGDEQFF. The DNA of the CDR3 is TGTGCCAGCAGCTGGGGGGGCGGGAGGGGGGATGAGCAGTTCTTC.

V and J are TRBV13 and TRBJ2-1, with TRBD2 identical over 11 bases. The germline V gene encodes CDR1 PRHDT and CDR2 FYEKMQ (reference sequence). The CDR3 extends over 19 amino acids. Trimming cost V 0 bases and J 1 base; bases outside gene matches: 8. The CDR3: CASSLGLGLAGGSYNEQFF. The CDR3 DNA is TGTGCCAGCAGCTTAGGCCTGGGGCTAGCGGGAGGTTCCTACAATGAGCAGTTCTTC.

This clone has just one count. The V and J genes are TRBV19 and TRBJ1-1, with 7 bases fitting TRBD1. This CDR3 is built from 15 residues. J gave up 0 bases and V 6 bases, and 7 bases lay outside the gene matches. Germline lookup yields CDR1 LNHDA and CDR2 SQIVND (reference sequence). The CDR3 loop reads CASSFMDRMNTEAFF. The CDR3 bases are TGTGCCAGTAGCTTCATGGACAGGATGAACACTGAAGCTTTCTTT.

CDR3 sequence: CASSSDSNLNYGYTF. The CDR3 DNA reads TGTGCCAGTAGCAGCGACAGTAACCTCAACTATGGCTACACCTTC. V usage is TRBV19 and J usage is TRBJ1-2, with D perhaps matching TRBD1 (5 bases). Germline CDR1 and CDR2: LNHDA and SQIVND (reference sequence). This CDR3 contains 15 residues. Trimming stripped 6 bases from V and 2 bases from J, with 16 bases between.

The V call is TRBV4-1, the J call TRBJ1-1; possibly TRBD1 for D (5 bases). Trimming removed 0 bases from V and 1 base from J, with 9 bases in between. The CDR3 is 15 amino acids. Germline CDR1 and CDR2: MGHRA and YSYEKL. The CDR3 reads CASSQEGHRNTEAFF. In DNA form, the CDR3 reads TGCGCCAGCAGCCAAGAAGGACACAGGAACACTGAAGCTTTCTTT.

The count of this clone is one. J is TRBJ1-1 and V is TRBV7-8; D possibly corresponds to TRBD1 (6 bases). From germline, CDR1 is SGHVS and CDR2 FQNEAQ. This CDR3 has 16 amino acids. Trimming took 7 bases from V and 5 from J, leaving 23 bases between them. As DNA, the CDR3 is TGTGCCAGCACCTCTTACTATGGGCAGGGGAATACTGAAGCTTTCTTT. This gives the protein CASTSYYGQGNTEAFF.

The CDR3 reads CASSAGDSTFSPLHF. The CDR3 DNA is TGTGCCAGCAGCGCCGGGGACAGTACCTTCTCACCCCTCCACTTT. This rearrangement joins TRBV9 to TRBJ1-6, with 7 bases fitting TRBD1. V dropped 3 bases and J dropped 10; count of bases not matched to a gene: 10. From germline, CDR1 is SGDLS and CDR2 YYNGEE. This CDR3 is built from 15 residues.

This rearrangement joins TRBV28 to TRBJ1-5; 7 bases fit TRBD1. The CDR3 is 15 amino acids. The germline gives CDR1 MDHEN, CDR2 SYDVKM. After removal of 2 bases from V and 6 bases from J, the junction contained 7 bases not matched to a gene. This chain's CDR3 is CASSLRQGRIQPQHF. The CDR3, as DNA: TGTGCCAGCAGTTTACGACAGGGTCGAATTCAGCCCCAGCATTTT.

The rearrangement joins TRBV12-3 or TRBV12-4 to TRBJ2-1, with D possibly TRBD1 on 5 matching bases. V lost 10 bases and J lost 10, with 20 bases in between. The CDR3 length is 13 residues. CDR3 sequence (DNA): TGTGCCATCGAGAAGGGGCTAGACCACGAGCAGTTCTTC. Its translation is CAIEKGLDHEQFF.

The chain combines TRBV28 with TRBJ1-4; TRBD1 agrees at 8 bases. V lost 4 bases, J lost 5 bases, and 9 bases stayed unmatched. CDR1 and CDR2 (germline): MDHEN, SYDVKM. The CDR3 is 16 amino acids. The CDR3 DNA reads as TGTGCCAGCAGTTCCCCATACAGGGGGAAGAATGAAAAACTGTTTTTT. Its translation is CASSSPYRGKNEKLFF.

This chain joins TRBV6-1 and TRBJ2-4; 9 nucleotides align to TRBD1. The V gene's germline CDR1 is MNHNS and CDR2 SASEGT. Trimming took 3 bases from V and 0 from J; bases not matched to a gene: 3. The length of the CDR3 is 16 residues. CDR3 sequence (DNA): TGTGCCAGCAGTGATGGGACAGGGCTAGCCAAAAACATTCAGTACTTC. This sequence encodes CASSDGTGLAKNIQYF.

The chain recombines TRBV23-1 with TRBJ2-7; 7 bases align to TRBD1. TRBV23-1 is designated an ORF whose function remains uncertain. The length of the CDR3 is 15 residues. V was clipped by 4 bases and J by 0 bases; unmatched bases: 6. The CDR3 DNA reads TGCGCCAGCAGTCCCAGACAGGGCGACTCCTACGAGCAGTACTTC. The encoded protein is CASSPRQGDSYEQYF.

This chain joins TRBV11-2 and TRBJ1-5; 8 bases are shared with TRBD1. J was trimmed by 2 bases and V by 5 bases; bases with no gene match: 5. The CDR3 consists of 15 residues. Germline CDR1 and CDR2: SGHAT and FQNNGV. CDR3 amino acids: CASSPQGAGNQPQHF. CDR3 sequence (DNA): TGTGCCAGCAGCCCGCAGGGGGCCGGCAATCAGCCCCAGCATTTT.

This chain connects TRBV28 to TRBJ2-3; perhaps TRBD2 as D (7 bases). The ends were cut back, 7 bases at V and 0 bases at J, with 14 bases in the middle. Germline V gives CDR1 MDHEN, CDR2 SYDVKM. The CDR3 is 15 amino acids. The CDR3 region is CASNPGGASTDTQYF. CDR3 sequence (DNA): TGTGCCAGCAACCCTGGGGGGGCTAGCACAGATACGCAGTATTTT.

The chain recombines TRBV25-1 with TRBJ2-3, with 12 bases lining up with TRBD2. The germline V gene encodes CDR1 MGHDK and CDR2 SYGVNS. V dropped 1 base and J dropped 6; count of bases not matched to a gene: 8. The CDR3 runs to 17 residues. This CDR3 reads CASSELTSGRPGDTQYF. The CDR3, as DNA: TGTGCCAGCAGTGAATTAACTAGCGGGAGGCCGGGGGATACGCAGTATTTT.